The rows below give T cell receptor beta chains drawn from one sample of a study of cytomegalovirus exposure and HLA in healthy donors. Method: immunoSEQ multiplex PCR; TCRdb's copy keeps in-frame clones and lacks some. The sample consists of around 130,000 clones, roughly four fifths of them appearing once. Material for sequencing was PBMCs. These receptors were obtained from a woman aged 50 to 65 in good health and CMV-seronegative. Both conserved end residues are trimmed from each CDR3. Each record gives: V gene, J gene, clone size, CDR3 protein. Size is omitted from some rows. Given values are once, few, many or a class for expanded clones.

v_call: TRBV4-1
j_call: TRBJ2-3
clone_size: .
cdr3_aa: ASRARTSVADTQY

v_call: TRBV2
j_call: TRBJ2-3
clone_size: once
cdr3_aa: ASQLQTSGTDTQY

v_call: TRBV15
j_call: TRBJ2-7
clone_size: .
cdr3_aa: ATSRGGVGYEQY

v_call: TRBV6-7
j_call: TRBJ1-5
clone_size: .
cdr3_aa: ASSWDRDQPQH

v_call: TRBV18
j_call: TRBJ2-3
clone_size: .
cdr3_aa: ASSPPQGLAGASGTDTQY

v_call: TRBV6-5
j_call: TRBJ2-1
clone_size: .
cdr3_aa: ARRGGTRVDNEQF

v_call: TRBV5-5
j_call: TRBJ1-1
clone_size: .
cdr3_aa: ASSPKGQGSMNTEAF

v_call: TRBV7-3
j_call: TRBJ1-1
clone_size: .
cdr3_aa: ASSLQGMGKNTEAF

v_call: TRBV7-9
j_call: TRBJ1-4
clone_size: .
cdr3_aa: ASTWAAGPGEKLF

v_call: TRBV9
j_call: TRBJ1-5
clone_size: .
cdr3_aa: ASSETGGRHQPQH

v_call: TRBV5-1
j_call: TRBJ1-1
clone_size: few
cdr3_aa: ASSLQGSGTEAF

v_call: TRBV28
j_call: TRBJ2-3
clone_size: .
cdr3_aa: ASSFPSTGSTDTQY

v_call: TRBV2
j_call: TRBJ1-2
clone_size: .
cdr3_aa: ASSEARPAAGYGYT

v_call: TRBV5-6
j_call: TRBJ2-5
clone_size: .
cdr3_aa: ASSFRGVRGETQY

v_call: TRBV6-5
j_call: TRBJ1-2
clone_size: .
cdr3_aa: ASSYSGLDYGYT

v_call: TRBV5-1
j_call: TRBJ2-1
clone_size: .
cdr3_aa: ASSVTSGIGNEQF

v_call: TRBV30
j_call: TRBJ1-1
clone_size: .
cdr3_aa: AWSRANPEAF